This T cell receptor (beta chain) was captured in a study of Ad26.COV2.S vaccination and SARS-CoV-2 variants. Libraries were prepared by immunoSEQ multiplex PCR; TCRdb keeps only in-frame clonotypes and omits some of them. The data contain 350,000 to 400,000 clones, roughly nine tenths of them singletons. The treatment: roughly 18 received Ad26.COV2.S at low or high dose, single or two shots; roughly five received placebo; per-sample allocation not given. Collection of the samples took place on day 63 after the first injection of vaccine or placebo. This clone was seen more than once but under ten times. The starting material was peripheral blood, obtained in a trial of Ad26.COV2.S vaccine versus placebo. The TCR comes from a person aged 18-60 years who received the Ad26.COV2.S COVID-19 vaccine or a placebo.

In DNA form, the CDR3 reads TGCGCCAGCGCCGAAGACGGGGGAAATAATTCACCCCTCCACTTT. Translation gives CASAEDGGNNSPLHF. The rearrangement links TRBV5-1 to TRBJ1-6; TRBD1 might be the D (5 bases). Germline V gives CDR1 SGHRS, CDR2 YFSETQ. The CDR3 is 15 amino acids. Trimming removed 7 bases at V and 5 bases at J, with 16 bases between.